This TCR beta chain is from a study of blood T cell repertoires in COVID-19. Across the study: T cells, B-cell-depleted T cells, or PBMCs supplied cDNA or gDNA.

Seattle patient enrollment occurred during active infection, with longitudinal follow-up thereafter. Some clones are missing from TCRdb's copy, which holds only in-frame ones; the method was immunoSEQ multiplex PCR. The repertoire holds a few hundred thousand clones, with 90% as singletons. Germline V gene data show CDR1 as SGHVS and CDR2 as FQNEAQ. CDR3 length: 13 amino acids. Trimming cost V 4 bases and J 2 bases, with 8 bases left between them. Sequencing input: peripheral blood. The V gene is TRBV7-8, the J gene TRBJ1-1; unclear D gene. The source is a woman aged 60 to 75 with COVID-19, enrolled during active disease. CDR3 residues: CASSSLRNTEAFF. CDR3 coding DNA: TGTGCCAGCAGCTCCTTGCGCAACACTGAAGCTTTCTTT.